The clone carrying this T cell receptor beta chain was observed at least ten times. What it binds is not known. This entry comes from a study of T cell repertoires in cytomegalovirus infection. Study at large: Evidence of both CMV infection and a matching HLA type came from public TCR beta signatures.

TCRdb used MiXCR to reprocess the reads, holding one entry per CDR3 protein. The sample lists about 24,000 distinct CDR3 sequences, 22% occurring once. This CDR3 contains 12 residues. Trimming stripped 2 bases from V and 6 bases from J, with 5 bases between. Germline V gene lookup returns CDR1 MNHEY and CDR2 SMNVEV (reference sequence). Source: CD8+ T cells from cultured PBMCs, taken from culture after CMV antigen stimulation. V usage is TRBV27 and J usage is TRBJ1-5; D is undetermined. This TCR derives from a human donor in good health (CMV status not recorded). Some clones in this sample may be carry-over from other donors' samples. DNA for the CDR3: TGTGCCAGCAGTTTAACGGGTCAGCCCCAGCATTTT. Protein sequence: CASSLTGQPQHF.